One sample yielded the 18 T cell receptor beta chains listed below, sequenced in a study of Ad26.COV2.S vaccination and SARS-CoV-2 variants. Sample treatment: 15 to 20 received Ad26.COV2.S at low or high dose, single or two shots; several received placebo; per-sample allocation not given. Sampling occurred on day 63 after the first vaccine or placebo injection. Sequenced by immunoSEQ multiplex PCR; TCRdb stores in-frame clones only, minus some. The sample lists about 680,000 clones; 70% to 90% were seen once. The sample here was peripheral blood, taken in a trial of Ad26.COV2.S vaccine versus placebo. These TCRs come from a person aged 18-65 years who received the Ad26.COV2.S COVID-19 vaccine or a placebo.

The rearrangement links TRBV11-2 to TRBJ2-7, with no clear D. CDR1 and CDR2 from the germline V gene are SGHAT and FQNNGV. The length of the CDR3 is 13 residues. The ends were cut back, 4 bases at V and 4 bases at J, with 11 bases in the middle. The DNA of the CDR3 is TGTGCCAGCAGCTACGGGCCCTCGTACGAGCAGTACTTC. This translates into CASSYGPSYEQYF. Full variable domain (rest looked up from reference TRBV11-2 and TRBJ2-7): EAGVAQSPRYKIIEKRQSVAFWCNPISGHATLYWYQQILGQGPKLLIQFQNNGVVDDSQLPKDRFSAERLKGVDSTLKIQPAKLEDSAVYLCASSYGPSYEQYFGPGTRLTVT.

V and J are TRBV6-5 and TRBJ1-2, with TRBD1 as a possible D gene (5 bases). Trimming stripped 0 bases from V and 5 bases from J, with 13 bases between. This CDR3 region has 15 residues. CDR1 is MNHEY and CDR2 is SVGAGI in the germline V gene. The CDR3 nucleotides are TGTGCCAGCAGTTACTCGAGAGGCAGGGATTATGGCTACACCTTC. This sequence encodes CASSYSRGRDYGYTF.

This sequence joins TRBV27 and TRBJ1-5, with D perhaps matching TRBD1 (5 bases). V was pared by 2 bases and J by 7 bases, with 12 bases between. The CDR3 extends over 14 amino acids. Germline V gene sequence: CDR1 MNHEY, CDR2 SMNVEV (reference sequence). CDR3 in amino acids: CASSLEGPGQPQHF. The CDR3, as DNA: TGTGCCAGCAGTTTAGAGGGGCCTGGGCAGCCCCAGCATTTT.

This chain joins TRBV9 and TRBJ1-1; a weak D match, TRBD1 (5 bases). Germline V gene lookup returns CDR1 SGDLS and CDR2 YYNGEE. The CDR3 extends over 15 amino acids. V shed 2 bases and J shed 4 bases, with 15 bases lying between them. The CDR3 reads CASSVFSAGSTEAFF. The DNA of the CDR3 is TGTGCCAGCAGCGTGTTCTCGGCAGGGAGCACTGAAGCTTTCTTT.

The CDR3 loop reads CASSRQDSNQPQHF. The CDR3, as DNA: TGTGCCAGCAGTCGCCAGGATAGCAATCAGCCCCAGCATTTT. The V call is TRBV6-5, the J call TRBJ1-5; D is uncertain. Trimming shortened V by 5 bases and J by 0 bases, and 8 bases separated the two germline ends. This CDR3 spans 14 amino acids. CDR1 is MNHEY and CDR2 is SVGAGI in the germline V gene.

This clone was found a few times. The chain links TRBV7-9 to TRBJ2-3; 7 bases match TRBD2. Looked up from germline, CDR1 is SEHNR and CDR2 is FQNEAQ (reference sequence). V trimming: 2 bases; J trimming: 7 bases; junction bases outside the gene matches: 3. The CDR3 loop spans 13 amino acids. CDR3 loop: CASSLSGGNTQYF. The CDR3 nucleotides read TGTGCCAGCAGCTTATCCGGGGGGAATACGCAGTATTTT.

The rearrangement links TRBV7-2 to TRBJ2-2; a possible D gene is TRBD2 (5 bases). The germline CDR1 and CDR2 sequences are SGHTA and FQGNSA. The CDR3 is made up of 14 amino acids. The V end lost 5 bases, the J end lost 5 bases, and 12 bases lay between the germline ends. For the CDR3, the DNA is TGTGCCAGCAGCACTAGGGTCCTAACCGGGGAGCTGTTTTTT. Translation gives CASSTRVLTGELFF. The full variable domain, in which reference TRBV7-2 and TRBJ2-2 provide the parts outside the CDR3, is GAGVSQSPSNKVTEKGKDVELRCDPISGHTALYWYRQSLGQGLEFLIYFQGNSAPDKSGLPSDRFSAERTGGSVSTLTIQRTQQEDSAVYLCASSTRVLTGELFFGEGSRLTVL.

In DNA form, the CDR3 reads TGTGCCAGCAGCCCCACGGGACAGGGCGCAAAACTGTTTTTT. Translation gives CASSPTGQGAKLFF. The chain links TRBV3-1 (or the pseudogene TRBV3-2) to TRBJ1-4; 9 nucleotides match TRBD1. CDR1 is LGHDT and CDR2 is YNNKEL in the germline V gene (reference sequence). With 4 bases clipped from V and 10 bases from J, the junction kept 7 bases outside the gene matches. The CDR3 runs 14 residues.

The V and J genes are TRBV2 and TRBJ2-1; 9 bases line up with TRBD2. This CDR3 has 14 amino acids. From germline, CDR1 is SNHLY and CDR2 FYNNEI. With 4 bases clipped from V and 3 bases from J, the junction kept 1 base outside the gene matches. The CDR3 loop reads CASSGTSDYNEQFF. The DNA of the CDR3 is TGTGCCAGCAGTGGGACTAGCGACTACAATGAGCAGTTCTTC.

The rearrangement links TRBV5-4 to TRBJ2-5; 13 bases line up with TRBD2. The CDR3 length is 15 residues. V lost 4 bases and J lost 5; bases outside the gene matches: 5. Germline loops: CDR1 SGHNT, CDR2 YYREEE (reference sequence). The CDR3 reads CASSPGTSGTETQYF. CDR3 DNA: TGTGCCAGCAGCCCCGGGACTAGCGGGACGGAGACCCAGTACTTC.

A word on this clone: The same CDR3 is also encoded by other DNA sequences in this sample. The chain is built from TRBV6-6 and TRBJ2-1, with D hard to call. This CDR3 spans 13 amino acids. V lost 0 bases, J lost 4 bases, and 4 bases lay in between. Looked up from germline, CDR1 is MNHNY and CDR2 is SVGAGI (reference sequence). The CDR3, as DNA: TGTGCCAGCAGTTACTCCCAGTACAATGAGCAGTTCTTC. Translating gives CASSYSQYNEQFF.

CDR3 loop: CASSLTGDGYNEQFF. Written as DNA, the CDR3 is TGTGCCAGCAGCTTAACCGGGGACGGATACAATGAGCAGTTCTTC. The gene calls are TRBV7-3 and TRBJ2-1; D tentatively fits TRBD1 or TRBD2 (5 bases each). CDR3 length: 15 residues. Between the trimmed V and J ends, which lost 0 bases and 4 bases, there was a span of 10 bases. The germline V gene has CDR1 SGHTA and CDR2 FQGTGA.

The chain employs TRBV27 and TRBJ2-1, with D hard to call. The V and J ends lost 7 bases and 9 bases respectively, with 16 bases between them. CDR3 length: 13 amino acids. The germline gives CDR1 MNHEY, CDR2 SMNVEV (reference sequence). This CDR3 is CASTGQVGPEQFF. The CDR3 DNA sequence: TGTGCCAGCACCGGGCAGGTCGGACCTGAGCAGTTCTTC.

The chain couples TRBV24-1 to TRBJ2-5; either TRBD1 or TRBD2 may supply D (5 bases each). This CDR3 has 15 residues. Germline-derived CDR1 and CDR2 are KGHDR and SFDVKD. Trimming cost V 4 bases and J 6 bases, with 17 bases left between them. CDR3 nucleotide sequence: TGTGCCACCAGTGACCCCTCCCGGGACCTAAAGACCCAGTACTTC. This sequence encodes CATSDPSRDLKTQYF.

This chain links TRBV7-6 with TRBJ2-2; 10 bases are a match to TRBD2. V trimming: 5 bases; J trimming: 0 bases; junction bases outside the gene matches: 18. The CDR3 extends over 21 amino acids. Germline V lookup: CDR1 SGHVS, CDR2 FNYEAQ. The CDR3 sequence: CASSPRALVAGGLSNTGELFF. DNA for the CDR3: TGTGCCAGCAGCCCAAGGGCACTAGTAGCGGGGGGCCTGTCGAACACCGGGGAGCTGTTTTTT.

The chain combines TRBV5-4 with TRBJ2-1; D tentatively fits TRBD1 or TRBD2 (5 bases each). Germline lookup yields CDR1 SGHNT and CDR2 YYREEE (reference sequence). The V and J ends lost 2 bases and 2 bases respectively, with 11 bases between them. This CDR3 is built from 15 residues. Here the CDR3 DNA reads TGTGCCAGCAGCTTCAGGGAGAGGCCCTACAATGAGCAGTTCTTC. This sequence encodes CASSFRERPYNEQFF.

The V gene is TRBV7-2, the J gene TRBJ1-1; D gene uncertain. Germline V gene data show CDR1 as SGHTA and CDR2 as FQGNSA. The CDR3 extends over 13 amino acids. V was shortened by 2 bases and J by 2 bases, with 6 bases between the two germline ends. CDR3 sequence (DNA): TGTGCCAGCAGCTTACATGGAAACACTGAAGCTTTCTTT. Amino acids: CASSLHGNTEAFF.

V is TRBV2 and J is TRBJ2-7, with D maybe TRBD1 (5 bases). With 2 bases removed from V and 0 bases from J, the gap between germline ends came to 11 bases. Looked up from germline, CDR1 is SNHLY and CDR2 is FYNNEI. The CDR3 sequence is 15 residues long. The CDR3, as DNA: TGTGCCAGCAGTGAATCGGACAATCGCTCCTACGAGCAGTACTTC. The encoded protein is CASSESDNRSYEQYF.